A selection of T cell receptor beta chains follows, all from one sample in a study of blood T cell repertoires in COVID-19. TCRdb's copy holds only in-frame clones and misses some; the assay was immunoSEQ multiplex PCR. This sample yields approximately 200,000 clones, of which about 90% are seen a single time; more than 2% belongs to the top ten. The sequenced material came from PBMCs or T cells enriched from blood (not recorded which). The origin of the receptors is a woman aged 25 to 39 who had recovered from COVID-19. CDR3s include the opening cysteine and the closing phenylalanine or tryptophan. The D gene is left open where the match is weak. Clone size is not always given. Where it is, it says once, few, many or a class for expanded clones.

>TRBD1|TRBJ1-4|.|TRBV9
TGTGCCAGCAGCAGGACAGGGGAAAGGGAAAAACTGTTTTTT
CASSRTGEREKLFF
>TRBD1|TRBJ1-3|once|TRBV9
TGTGCCAGCAGCGTAGTCGGGCAGGGGGACACCATATATTTT
CASSVVGQGDTIYF
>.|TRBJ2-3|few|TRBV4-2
TGTGCCAGCAGAGGCGGACTCGACACAGATACGCAGTATTTT
CASRGGLDTDTQYF
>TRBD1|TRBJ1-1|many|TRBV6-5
TGTGCCAGCAGTCCCGGGACAGGCAACACTGAAGCTTTCTTT
CASSPGTGNTEAFF
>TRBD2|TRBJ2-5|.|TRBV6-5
TGTGCCAGCAAGCGAGCGGGGGGGCGGGAGACCCAGTACTTC
CASKRAGGRETQYF
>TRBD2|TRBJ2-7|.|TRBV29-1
TGCAGCGTTCTAAAACTAGCGGATACCTCCTACGAGCAGTACTTC
CSVLKLADTSYEQYF
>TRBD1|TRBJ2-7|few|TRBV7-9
TGTGCCAGCAGCGTTAGCAGGGGGCCATGGAACGAGCAGTACTTC
CASSVSRGPWNEQYF
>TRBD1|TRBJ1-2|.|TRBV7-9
TGTGCCAGCAGCTTTTTTGCTGGACAGGGGAATGGCTACACCTTC
CASSFFAGQGNGYTF
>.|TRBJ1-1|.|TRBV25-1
TGTGCCAGCAGTGAAGGAGCTCCCACTGAAGCTTTCTTT
CASSEGAPTEAFF
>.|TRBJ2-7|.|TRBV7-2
TGTGCCAGCAGCCGGTCTATTAGTGCCTACGAGCAGTACTTC
CASSRSISAYEQYF
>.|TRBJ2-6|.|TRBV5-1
TGCGCCAGCAGCTCAGGTTGGGGGGACGGGGCCAACGTCCTGACTTTC
CASSSGWGDGANVLTF
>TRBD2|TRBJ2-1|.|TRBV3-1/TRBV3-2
TGTGCCAGCAGCCGCCGTCTAGCGGCGAACTACAATGAGCAGTTCTTC
CASSRRLAANYNEQFF
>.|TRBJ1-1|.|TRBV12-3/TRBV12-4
TGTGCCAGCAGTTTATGGGGGGGCGCCGCTTTCTTT
CASSLWGGAAFF
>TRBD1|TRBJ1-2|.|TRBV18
TGTGCCAGCTCATCGGACAGGGTCGGCTACACCTTC
CASSSDRVGYTF
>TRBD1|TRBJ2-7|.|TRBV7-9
TGTGCCAGCAGCCCCCGGGACCGACAGGGGAGACCTTGGGAGCAGTACTTC
CASSPRDRQGRPWEQYF
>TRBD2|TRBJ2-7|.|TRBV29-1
TGCAGCGTTGAAGATAGAAGCGGGGGGGCCTACGAGCAGTACTTC
CSVEDRSGGAYEQYF
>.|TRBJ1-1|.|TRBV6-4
TGTGCCAGCCAGACAGGGAACACTGAAGCTTTCTTT
CASQTGNTEAFF
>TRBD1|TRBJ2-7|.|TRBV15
TGTGCCACCAGCAGAGAGACAGGGGGCTACGAGCAGTACTTC
CATSRETGGYEQYF
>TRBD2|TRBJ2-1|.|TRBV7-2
TGTGCCAGCTCCCTTGCCAGCGGGGACTACAATGAGCAGTTCTTC
CASSLASGDYNEQFF
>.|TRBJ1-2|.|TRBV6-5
TGTGCCAGCTCTAAAGGGGATGACTATGGCTACACCTTC
CASSKGDDYGYTF
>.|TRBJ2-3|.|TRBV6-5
TGTGCCAGCAGTTCCCGCCCTAACCCCACAGATACGCAGTATTTT
CASSSRPNPTDTQYF
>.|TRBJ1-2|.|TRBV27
TGTGCCAGCAGTTTATCTAATCGCGGGCCAGGGGATCACTATGGCTACACCTTC
CASSLSNRGPGDHYGYTF
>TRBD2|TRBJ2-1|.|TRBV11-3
TGTGCCAGCAGCTTTCTAGCGGGGACCTACAATGAGCAGTTCTTC
CASSFLAGTYNEQFF
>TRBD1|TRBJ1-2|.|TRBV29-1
TGCAGCGGCTTAGGGGGCTCCTATGGCTACACCTTC
CSGLGGSYGYTF
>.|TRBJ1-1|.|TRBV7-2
TGTGCCAGCAGCTTCGACAGGCCCAGGGTAGCTTTCTTT
CASSFDRPRVAFF
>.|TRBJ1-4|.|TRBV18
TGTGCCAGCTCAAGAGTAGGAGGTGATGAAAAACTGTTTTTT
CASSRVGGDEKLFF
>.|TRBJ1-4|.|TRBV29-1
TGCAGCGTTCGCGACGGAGGGAATGAAAAACTGTTTTTT
CSVRDGGNEKLFF
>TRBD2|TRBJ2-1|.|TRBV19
TGTGCCAGTAGTAGGGAAGCGGGAAGTCGTCTCAATGAGCAGTTCTTC
CASSREAGSRLNEQFF
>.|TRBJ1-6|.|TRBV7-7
TGTGCTAGCAGCTTGATACAGGGTTCACCCCTCCACTTT
CASSLIQGSPLHF
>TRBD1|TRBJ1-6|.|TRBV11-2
TGTGCCAGCAGCACCGCAGGGGAAAGGGGGCGTTCCTCGACCCTCCACTTT
CASSTAGERGRSSTLHF
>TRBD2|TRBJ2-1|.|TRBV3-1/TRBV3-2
TGTGCCAGCAGCCAACTAGCGGGAGGCAATGAGCAGTTCTTC
CASSQLAGGNEQFF
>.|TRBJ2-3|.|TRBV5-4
TGTGCCAGCAGCTCCCTGGCAGGCGCAGATACGCAGTATTTT
CASSSLAGADTQYF
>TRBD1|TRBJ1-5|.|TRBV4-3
TGCGCCAGCAGCCATACCCACAGGGGGGGTCAGCCCCAGCATTTT
CASSHTHRGGQPQHF
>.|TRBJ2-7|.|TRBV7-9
TGTGCCAGCAGCTTAGAGAACAGGGTCGAGCAGTACTTC
CASSLENRVEQYF
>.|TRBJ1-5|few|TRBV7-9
TGTGCCAGCAGCTTAGGAGGGGGTCAGCCCCAGCATTTT
CASSLGGGQPQHF
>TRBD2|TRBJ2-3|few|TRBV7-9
TGTGCCAGCAGCCCAGGAGGGGGAGCGGGGGGTCTCACAGATACGCAGTATTTT
CASSPGGGAGGLTDTQYF
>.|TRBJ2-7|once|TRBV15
TGTGCCACCAGCAGAGCAGGGGCCTTGTCGGGCGAGCAGTACTTC
CATSRAGALSGEQYF
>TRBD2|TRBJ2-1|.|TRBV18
TGTGCCAGCTCACCACTTAGCGGGGGGTCCTACAATGAGCAGTTCTTC
CASSPLSGGSYNEQFF